This T cell receptor (beta chain) was observed in a study of T cell responses to AZD1222 COVID-19 vaccine. The wider study: Researchers grouped second doses given at about 4 or about 12 weeks into one pool.

V was cut by 3 bases and J by 10 bases, with 10 bases left in between. The CDR3 covers 13 residues. Germline CDR1 and CDR2: WSHSY and SAAADI. Profiled with immunoSEQ multiplex PCR; TCRdb holds only in-frame clones, not every one. The sample contains 90,000 to 150,000 clones, around nine tenths of which appear only once. The chain couples TRBV10-2 to TRBJ1-6, with D unresolved. The material sequenced was peripheral blood, taken on day 0 of AZD1222 vaccination. The receptor comes from an adult in good health. CDR3 region: CASSEPEGSPLHF. In DNA form, the CDR3 reads TGCGCCAGCAGTGAACCCGAAGGGTCACCCCTCCACTTT.